The 16 T cell receptor beta chains below were found in one sample sequenced in a study of blood T cell repertoires in COVID-19. The protocol was immunoSEQ multiplex PCR, while the TCRdb copy is restricted to in-frame clones and leaves out a portion. The table lists about 140,000 clones, about four fifths of them singletons. The specimen was peripheral blood. The receptors come from a human donor in a cohort sampled during active COVID-19.

This clone was seen just once. V and J are TRBV29-1 and TRBJ1-2, with D possibly TRBD1 on 6 matching bases. CDR3 length equals 13 residues. Germline V gives CDR1 SQVTM, CDR2 ANQGSEA. The V end was cut by 3 bases, the J end by 4 bases, with 12 bases between. CDR3 in amino acids: CSVEVTGIYGYTF. The CDR3 DNA reads as TGCAGCGTTGAGGTGACAGGAATCTATGGCTACACCTTC.

The V and J genes are TRBV12-3 or TRBV12-4 and TRBJ1-1; D not resolved. The CDR3 has 11 amino acids. Trimming stripped 2 bases from V and 10 bases from J, with 8 bases between. The chain's CDR3 is CASSLTRGAFF. In DNA, the CDR3 is TGTGCCAGCAGTTTAACCCGGGGAGCTTTCTTT.

The rearrangement links TRBV18 to TRBJ2-3; 9 positions match TRBD2. The CDR3 has 15 amino acids. CDR1 is KGHSH and CDR2 is LQKENI in the germline V gene. The V and J ends lost 2 bases and 5 bases, in that order; junction bases with no gene match: 5. The CDR3 nucleotides are TGTGCCAGCTCACCAACGGCGGGAGGGCGAGATACGCAGTATTTT. Translated: CASSPTAGGRDTQYF.

The gene calls are TRBV24-1 and TRBJ2-5; D gene uncertain. CDR3 length equals 15 residues. V lost 2 bases and J 2 bases, leaving 11 bases between the germline ends. The germline gives CDR1 KGHDR, CDR2 SFDVKD. The CDR3 is CATSDSRPDQETQYF. The CDR3 bases are TGTGCCACCAGTGATTCGAGGCCAGATCAAGAGACCCAGTACTTC.

The chain uses TRBV5-5 and TRBJ2-1, with 11 positions matching TRBD2. The V and J ends lost 0 bases and 6 bases, in that order; junction bases with no gene match: 11. The germline gives CDR1 SGHKS, CDR2 YYEKEE (reference sequence). The CDR3 has 18 amino acids. The CDR3 DNA follows: TGTGCCAGCAGCTTGGCCTCACTAGCGGGAGTGAGTTTCAATGAGCAGTTCTTC. The encoded protein is CASSLASLAGVSFNEQFF.

The V and J genes are TRBV12-3 or TRBV12-4 and TRBJ2-5, with 7 bases aligning to TRBD1. The junction had 2 bases not matched to a gene; V was cut back by 5 bases and J by 2 bases. This CDR3 spans 13 amino acids. This CDR3 is CASSRTGQETQYF. DNA for the CDR3: TGTGCCAGCAGTAGGACAGGTCAAGAGACCCAGTACTTC.

CDR3 loop: CAISESSTGTSGSSYEQYF. CDR3 coding DNA: TGTGCCATCAGTGAGTCCTCTACTGGGACTAGCGGGAGTTCCTACGAGCAGTACTTC. The gene calls are TRBV10-3 and TRBJ2-7; 14 bases agree with TRBD2. The CDR3 totals 19 residues. Trimming at V came to 0 bases and at J to 1 base, leaving 8 bases not matched to a gene. Germline-derived CDR1 and CDR2 are ENHRY and SYGVKD.

The V call is TRBV7-8, the J call TRBJ2-2; 9 nucleotides match TRBD2. Germline CDR1 is SGHVS and CDR2 is FQNEAQ. The V gene end was trimmed by 2 bases and the J gene end by 0 bases; junction bases not matched to a gene: 4. The CDR3 is 17 residues long. The CDR3 coding sequence is TGTGCCAGCAGCTTAATGGCTAGCGGGACGAACACCGGGGAGCTGTTTTTT. It encodes CASSLMASGTNTGELFF.

Of note for this clone: The same CDR3 can be traced to other DNA sequences in this sample. The V and J genes are TRBV6-5 and TRBJ1-5, with TRBD1 identical over 7 bases. The CDR3 length is 15 residues. CDR1 is MNHEY, CDR2 SVGAGI, per germline. V was clipped by 0 bases and J by 4 bases; unmatched bases: 3. The CDR3 coding sequence is TGTGCCAGCAGTTACTCAGCCAGGGGGAATCAGCCCCAGCATTTT. The encoded protein is CASSYSARGNQPQHF.

This rearrangement joins TRBV18 to TRBJ2-1; 10 bases align to TRBD2. This CDR3 region has 16 residues. V dropped 3 bases and J dropped 0; count of bases not matched to a gene: 2. CDR1 and CDR2 from the germline V gene are KGHSH and LQKENI. The CDR3 DNA sequence: TGTGCCAGCTCACCTACTAGCGGGGACTCCTACAATGAGCAGTTCTTC. Amino acid sequence: CASSPTSGDSYNEQFF.

V is TRBV5-5 and J is TRBJ1-6; 7 nucleotides agree with TRBD1. J gave up 10 bases and V 4 bases, and 5 bases lay outside the gene matches. CDR3 length: 13 amino acids. Germline V gene data show CDR1 as SGHKS and CDR2 as YYEKEE (reference sequence). In DNA form, the CDR3 reads TGTGCCAGCAGCATAGACAGGGACTCACCCCTCCACTTT. It specifies CASSIDRDSPLHF.

The rearrangement uses TRBV6-5 and TRBJ1-3; TRBD1 agrees at 7 bases. After removal of 5 bases from V and 1 base from J, the junction contained 2 bases not matched to a gene. The germline V gene has CDR1 MNHEY and CDR2 SVGAGI. The CDR3 totals 14 residues. The CDR3 loop reads CASSRQGSGNTIYF. The CDR3 DNA reads TGTGCCAGCAGTCGACAGGGATCTGGAAACACCATATATTTT.

The table lists this clone with a few counts. The chain links TRBV10-3 to TRBJ2-5, with D uncertain. CDR1 and CDR2 (germline): ENHRY, SYGVKD. The V end was cut by 8 bases, the J end by 5 bases, with 15 bases between. The CDR3 extends over 13 amino acids. The CDR3 is CAIAVSTRETQYF. In nucleotides, the CDR3 is TGTGCCATCGCGGTCTCCACGAGGGAGACCCAGTACTTC.

This rearrangement joins TRBV5-8 to TRBJ2-5; TRBD1 is a possible D gene (6 bases). The germline V gene has CDR1 SGHTS and CDR2 YDEGEE. V gave up 4 bases and J gave up 5 bases, with 15 bases separating them. The CDR3 sequence is 14 residues long. The CDR3 nucleotides are TGTGCCAGCAGCGTGTACAGACAGGAGGAGACCCAGTACTTC. Translating it yields CASSVYRQEETQYF.

This rearrangement joins TRBV15 to TRBJ1-5; D unclear. V lost 4 bases and J 4 bases, leaving 17 bases between the germline ends. Germline assignment: CDR1 LNHNV and CDR2 YYDKDF (reference sequence). This CDR3 has 16 amino acids. CDR3 region: CATSKPPLTGNQPQHF. The CDR3 region has the DNA TGTGCCACCAGCAAGCCGCCCCTCACGGGGAATCAGCCCCAGCATTTT.

The chain employs TRBV4-2 and TRBJ2-3, with 10 bases that match TRBD2. Trimming removed 6 bases from V and 1 base from J; junction bases left unmatched: 19. Per germline, CDR1 LGHNA and CDR2 YNFKEQ. The length of the CDR3 is 20 residues. The CDR3, as DNA: TGTGCCAGCAGGTTCGGGGTGAGGCTAGCGGGAGCTATGGGCACAGATACGCAGTATTTT. It specifies CASRFGVRLAGAMGTDTQYF.